Given below is one T cell receptor (beta chain) in context. The antigen remains undetermined. This CDR3 comprises 14 residues. Germline CDR1 MNHEY, CDR2 SVGAGI. V lost 6 bases to trimming and J lost 3 bases, with 14 bases between them. Naive CD8 isolation took CD45RO-negative cells positively selected for CCR7 and excluded terminally differentiated effector memory CD45RA+ cells. The sample originates from a study of shared clonotypes between healthy human individuals. Study observations and caveats: Naive CD4 clonotypes were shared across a handful of donors at roughly 5.5%. All-four-donor shared clonotypes had higher generation probabilities than non-shared clonotypes did. Clonotype sharing among donors likely depends on sequencing depth.

The table came from immunoSEQ multiplex PCR; TCRdb's copy has only in-frame clones and leaves some out. The data contain under 600,000 clones, 95% to 98% of them singletons. This TCR was sampled from a man younger than 45 in good health. The sample comprised naive CD8+ T cells sorted from blood. The chain couples TRBV6-5 to TRBJ1-2, with unresolved D. CDR3: CASSPSVAYYGYTF. The CDR3 nucleotides read TGTGCCAGCAGCCCGTCGGTGGCGTACTATGGCTACACCTTC.